Below, 5 T cell receptor beta chains from the same sample are listed, as sequenced in a study of patients and donors after allogeneic stem cell transplantation. TCRdb independently ran MiXCR on the RT-PCR reads; one entry per CDR3 protein. The sample lists fewer than 500,000 distinct CDR3 sequences, 16% occurring once. Sequencing was carried out using blood, either unsorted or a sorted T cell fraction (not recorded which). The receptors were gathered from a human donor who was either an allogeneic HSCT recipient or a stem cell or donor lymphocyte infusion donor (not recorded which). It is not recorded whose cells these are; they may come from a transplant donor.

The chain combines TRBV20-1 with TRBJ2-6; 8 positions agree with TRBD2. Germline assignment: CDR1 DFQATT and CDR2 SNEGSKA (reference sequence). CDR3 size: 15 residues. CDR3 residues: CRVRGANSGANVLTF. The CDR3 bases are TGCAGAGTGCGGGGGGCCAACTCTGGGGCCAACGTCCTGACTTTC.

The rearrangement joins TRBV24-1 to TRBJ2-1; TRBD2 matches at 10 bases. Germline CDR1 is KGHDR and CDR2 is SFDVKD. Trimming cost V 3 bases and J 7 bases; bases outside gene matches: 11. CDR3 length: 17 amino acids. CDR3 region: CATSDPGLAEPRNEQFF. Written as DNA, the CDR3 is TGTGCCACCAGTGATCCCGGACTAGCGGAACCCAGGAATGAGCAGTTCTTC.

The chain employs TRBV3-1 and TRBJ2-3; D is unclear. Germline loops: CDR1 LGHDT, CDR2 YNNKEL (reference sequence). The ends were cut back, 3 bases at V and 4 bases at J, with 8 bases in the middle. The CDR3 covers 13 residues. CDR3 sequence: CASSQVAPDTQYF. The CDR3 nucleotides are TGTGCCAGCAGCCAGGTCGCCCCAGATACGCAGTATTTT.

This clonotype has more than one count but fewer than ten. The rearrangement links TRBV2 to TRBJ2-2, with D perhaps TRBD1 or TRBD2 (5 bases each). Trimming cost V 8 bases and J 4 bases, with 14 bases left between them. The CDR3 totals 14 residues. CDR1 is SNHLY, CDR2 FYNNEI, per germline. CDR3 DNA sequence: TGTGCCAGCGCTGCCAAGGGGACCACCGGGGAGCTGTTTTTT. Residues: CASAAKGTTGELFF. The variable domain in full, with the rest retrieved from reference TRBV2 and TRBJ2-2, is EPEVTQTPSHQVTQMGQEVILRCVPISNHLYFYWYRQILGQKVEFLVSFYNNEISEKSEIFDDQFSVERPDGSNFTLKIRSTKLEDSAMYFCASAAKGTTGELFFGEGSRLTVL.

The chain is built from TRBV7-9 and TRBJ1-5, with 12 bases matching TRBD1. The CDR3 is 17 residues long. V was pared by 3 bases and J by 7 bases, with 10 bases of the junction left unmatched. Germline V gene lookup returns CDR1 SEHNR and CDR2 FQNEAQ (reference sequence). CDR3 coding DNA: TGTGCCAGCAGCTTCGGGACAGGGGGCAGTTTTGGACAGCCCCAGCATTTT. Protein product: CASSFGTGGSFGQPQHF.